These T cell receptor beta chains were read from a single sample in a study of response to subunit inactivated influenza vaccine. A single record per CDR3 protein comes from TCRdb applying MiXCR to the RT-PCR reads. The sample includes 450,000 to 500,000 distinct CDR3 sequences, over 9.5% of them seen just once. The sequencing used PBMCs from blood, collected roughly 45 days after vaccination. Every receptor here comes from a man aged 50-59 years who received an inactivated influenza vaccine. The CDR3 runs from the conserved cysteine through the conserved F or W. D genes are given only for firm matches. Size is stated for part of the rows, as once, few or many counts, or as a class when the clone is expanded.

D gene | J gene | clone size | V gene | CDR3 protein | CDR3 DNA
- | TRBJ1-3 | - | TRBV12-3/TRBV12-4 | CASRSRRTSSGNTIYF | TGTGCCAGCAGGTCTCGTAGGACGTCCTCTGGAAACACCATATATTTT
- | TRBJ2-6 | many | TRBV5-5 | CASSPLSGANVLTF | TGTGCCAGCAGCCCACTCTCTGGGGCCAACGTCCTGACTTTC
- | TRBJ1-5 | few | TRBV6-2/TRBV6-3 | CASSYSPDSVRQPQHF | TGTGCCAGCAGTTACTCCCCTGACAGTGTCAGACAGCCCCAGCATTTT
TRBD1 | TRBJ1-6 | - | TRBV12-3/TRBV12-4 | CASSSGQGRNSPLHF | TGTGCCAGCAGCTCGGGACAGGGGAGGAATTCACCCCTCCACTTT
- | TRBJ1-2 | few | TRBV29-1 | CSVLPGQTNYGYTF | TGCAGCGTTCTTCCGGGACAAACTAACTATGGCTACACCTTC
- | TRBJ2-1 | many | TRBV7-2 | CASSKMGGLSYNEQFF | TGTGCCAGCAGCAAAATGGGCGGCCTATCCTACAATGAGCAGTTCTTC
TRBD2 | TRBJ2-2 | few | TRBV12-3/TRBV12-4 | CASKFTSGNSGELFF | TGTGCCAGCAAATTCACTAGCGGGAATTCCGGGGAGCTGTTTTTT
TRBD1 | TRBJ1-1 | - | TRBV29-1 | CSVAARGFGMNTEAFF | TGCAGCGTGGCCGCCAGGGGGTTCGGGATGAACACTGAAGCTTTCTTT
- | TRBJ2-7 | many | TRBV5-1 | CASSFGRGYYEQYF | TGCGCCAGCAGCTTCGGCAGGGGCTACTACGAGCAGTACTTC
TRBD1 | TRBJ2-7 | - | TRBV28 | CASRWGTVGEQYF | TGTGCCAGCAGGTGGGGGACAGTCGGCGAGCAGTACTTC
TRBD1 | TRBJ1-4 | - | TRBV20-1 | CSARSGDREGATNEKLFF | TGCAGTGCTAGGTCAGGGGACAGGGAAGGAGCCACTAATGAAAAACTGTTTTTT
- | TRBJ2-6 | few | TRBV6-5 | CASSYYGAVNVLTF | TGTGCCAGCAGTTACTACGGGGCCGTCAACGTCCTGACTTTC
TRBD2 | TRBJ2-7 | - | TRBV24-1 | CATSDPGTSAEQYF | TGTGCCACCAGTGACCCCGGGACTAGCGCCGAGCAGTACTTC
TRBD1 | TRBJ1-6 | - | TRBV6-6 | CASLTGKGSPLHF | TGTGCCAGCCTGACAGGGAAGGGATCACCCCTCCACTTT
TRBD2 | TRBJ2-7 | many | TRBV20-1 | CSARSTSGISYEQYF | TGCAGTGCTAGATCGACTAGCGGGATCTCCTACGAGCAGTACTTC
- | TRBJ1-1 | - | TRBV12-3/TRBV12-4 | CASTATGNTEAFF | TGTGCCAGCACCGCGACAGGAAACACTGAAGCTTTCTTT
- | TRBJ2-1 | many | TRBV12-3/TRBV12-4 | CASSPRDKGQFF | TGTGCCAGCAGTCCCCGGGACAAGGGACAGTTCTTC
TRBD1 | TRBJ2-1 | - | TRBV10-3 | CAIGNRDRGSNEQFF | TGTGCCATCGGTAACCGGGACAGGGGGTCGAATGAGCAGTTCTTC
- | TRBJ2-1 | - | TRBV18 | CASSPTSAYYNEQFF | TGTGCCAGCTCACCCACCTCGGCCTACTACAATGAGCAGTTCTTC
TRBD1 | TRBJ1-1 | - | TRBV7-9 | CASSFNSGTGDEAFF | TGTGCCAGCAGCTTCAATTCCGGGACAGGGGACGAAGCTTTCTTT
- | TRBJ2-7 | few | TRBV2 | CASIETVGEQYF | TGTGCCAGCATTGAGACAGTCGGCGAGCAGTACTTC
TRBD1 | TRBJ2-2 | few | TRBV5-1 | CASSFRQGSSGELFF | TGCGCCAGCAGCTTCCGACAGGGTTCGTCCGGGGAGCTGTTTTTT
- | TRBJ1-1 | - | TRBV5-6 | CASSLRRSGAKPMNTEAFF | TGTGCCAGCAGCTTGCGGAGGAGTGGGGCCAAGCCTATGAACACTGAAGCTTTCTTT
- | TRBJ1-5 | many | TRBV27 | CASKGDSNQPQHF | TGTGCCAGCAAGGGGGATAGCAATCAGCCCCAGCATTTT
TRBD2 | TRBJ2-3 | many | TRBV11-2 | CASSQRASGGLRTDTQYF | TGTGCCAGCAGCCAGAGGGCTAGCGGGGGATTGCGCACAGATACGCAGTATTTT
TRBD2 | TRBJ2-7 | many | TRBV11-2 | CASSVSGGSYEQYF | TGTGCCAGCAGCGTTAGCGGGGGGTCCTACGAGCAGTACTTC
TRBD2 | TRBJ2-3 | - | TRBV5-5 | CASSALAGAKDTQYF | TGTGCCAGCAGCGCCCTAGCGGGGGCCAAAGATACGCAGTATTTT
TRBD1 | TRBJ1-3 | few | TRBV5-1 | CASSLAGGLYGNTIYF | TGCGCCAGCAGCTTGGCAGGGGGCCTCTATGGAAACACCATATATTTT
TRBD1 | TRBJ2-6 | - | TRBV10-3 | CAIRAGTGAGANVLTF | TGTGCCATCAGGGCCGGGACAGGGGCCGGGGCCAACGTCCTGACTTTC
- | TRBJ1-1 | many | TRBV2 | CASSEGGGAGSTEAFF | TGTGCCAGCAGTGAAGGCGGGGGGGCAGGGAGCACTGAAGCTTTCTTT
- | TRBJ1-6 | few | TRBV20-1 | CSASRGYDSPLHF | TGCAGTGCTAGTCGGGGTTATGATTCACCCCTCCACTTT
- | TRBJ2-5 | many | TRBV14 | CASSRGGKPHQETQYF | TGTGCCAGCAGCCGCGGGGGCAAACCTCACCAAGAGACCCAGTACTTC
TRBD2 | TRBJ2-4 | - | TRBV11-2 | CASSSSGPNIQYF | TGTGCCAGCAGCTCTAGCGGACCAAACATTCAGTACTTC
- | TRBJ1-2 | - | TRBV7-2 | CASSLSGRANYGYTF | TGTGCCAGCAGCTTATCTGGCAGGGCCAACTACGGCTACACCTTC
TRBD1 | TRBJ1-6 | many | TRBV5-1 | CASSLAPDRGVLHF | TGCGCCAGCAGCTTGGCCCCGGACAGGGGGGTCCTCCACTTT
TRBD2 | TRBJ2-3 | many | TRBV7-2 | CASSMRGGSSDTQYF | TGTGCCAGCAGCATGCGGGGGGGCAGCTCAGATACGCAGTATTTT
- | TRBJ2-2 | - | TRBV25-1 | CASSVRRTGELFF | TGTGCCAGCAGTGTCCGCCGAACCGGGGAGCTGTTTTTT
- | TRBJ1-2 | few | TRBV2 | CASKEGFFDYGYTF | TGTGCCAGCAAGGAGGGATTCTTCGACTATGGCTACACCTTC
- | TRBJ2-1 | - | TRBV6-1 | CASKKTLANEQFF | TGTGCCAGCAAAAAGACCCTCGCTAATGAGCAGTTCTTC